This TCR beta chain comes out of a study of shared clonotypes between healthy human individuals. V shed 1 base and J shed 3 bases, with 9 bases lying between them. Germline V gene data show CDR1 as SGHVS and CDR2 as FNYEAQ. This CDR3 contains 14 residues. Study observations and caveats: Generation probabilities were higher for clonotypes shared across all four sorted-subset donors than for unshared ones.

Here immunoSEQ multiplex PCR was the method, and the copy in TCRdb shows in-frame clones only, minus some. The table includes approximately 2.5 million clones, 93% detected once. For this clone: The antigen is unknown.

The chain recombines TRBV7-6 with TRBJ2-5; no firm D call. Sequenced sample: naive CD4+ T cells from PBMCs. Regarding subset: CD45RA+ positively selected. This clonotype originated in a man aged 18 to 30 in good health. Some clones in this sample may be carry-over from other donors' samples. DNA of the CDR3: TGTGCCAGCAGCTTAGTGTACAGAAAAGAGACCCAGTACTTC. It is translated as CASSLVYRKETQYF.